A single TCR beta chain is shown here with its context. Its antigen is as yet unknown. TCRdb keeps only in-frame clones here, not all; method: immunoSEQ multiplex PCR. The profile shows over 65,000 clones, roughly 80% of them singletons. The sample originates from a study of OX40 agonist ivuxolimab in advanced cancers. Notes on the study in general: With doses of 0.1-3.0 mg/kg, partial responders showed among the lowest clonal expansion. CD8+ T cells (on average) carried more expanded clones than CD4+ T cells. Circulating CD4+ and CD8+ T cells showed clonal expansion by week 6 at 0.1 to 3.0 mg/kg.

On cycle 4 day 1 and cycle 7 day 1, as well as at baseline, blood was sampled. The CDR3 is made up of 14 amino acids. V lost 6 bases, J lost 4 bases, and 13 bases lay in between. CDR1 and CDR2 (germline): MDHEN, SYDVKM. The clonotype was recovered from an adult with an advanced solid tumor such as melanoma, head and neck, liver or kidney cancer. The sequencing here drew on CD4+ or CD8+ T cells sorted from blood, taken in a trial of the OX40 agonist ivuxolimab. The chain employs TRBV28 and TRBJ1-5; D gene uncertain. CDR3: CASRPGPKNQPQHF. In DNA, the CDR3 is TGTGCCAGCAGACCGGGTCCAAAAAATCAGCCCCAGCATTTT.